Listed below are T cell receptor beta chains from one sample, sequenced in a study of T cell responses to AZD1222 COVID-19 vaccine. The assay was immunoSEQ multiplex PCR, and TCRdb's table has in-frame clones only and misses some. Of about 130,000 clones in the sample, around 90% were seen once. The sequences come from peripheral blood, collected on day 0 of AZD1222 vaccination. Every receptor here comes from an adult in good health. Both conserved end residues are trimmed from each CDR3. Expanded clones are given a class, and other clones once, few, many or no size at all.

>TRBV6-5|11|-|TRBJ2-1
ASKTPTYNEQF
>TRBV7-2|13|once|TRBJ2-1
ASSLEGTNYNEQF
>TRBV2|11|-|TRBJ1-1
AGPRDADTEAF
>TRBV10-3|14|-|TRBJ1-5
AISPGGTGGNQPQH
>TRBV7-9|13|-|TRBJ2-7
ASSLGAGGPTEQY
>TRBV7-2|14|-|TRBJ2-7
ASSLGVGRPSYEQY
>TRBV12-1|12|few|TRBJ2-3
ASSFAGTPDTQY
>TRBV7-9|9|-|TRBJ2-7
ASSSRQEQY
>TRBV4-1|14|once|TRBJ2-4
ASSQDVLLGRTLQY
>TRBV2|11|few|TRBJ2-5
ASQDRGDGTQY
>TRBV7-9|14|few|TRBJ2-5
ASSPGSAGFQETQY
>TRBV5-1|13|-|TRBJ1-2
ASSVSQGASGGYT
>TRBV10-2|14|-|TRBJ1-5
ASSDGGRGFNQPQH
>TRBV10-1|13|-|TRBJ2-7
ASSESGAAIYEQY
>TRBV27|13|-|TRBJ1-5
ASSLLAGGNQPQH
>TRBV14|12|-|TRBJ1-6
ASSQEASNSPLH
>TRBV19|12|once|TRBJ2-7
ASSMGAPSYEQY
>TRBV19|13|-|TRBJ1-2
ASSIVLQAGYGYT